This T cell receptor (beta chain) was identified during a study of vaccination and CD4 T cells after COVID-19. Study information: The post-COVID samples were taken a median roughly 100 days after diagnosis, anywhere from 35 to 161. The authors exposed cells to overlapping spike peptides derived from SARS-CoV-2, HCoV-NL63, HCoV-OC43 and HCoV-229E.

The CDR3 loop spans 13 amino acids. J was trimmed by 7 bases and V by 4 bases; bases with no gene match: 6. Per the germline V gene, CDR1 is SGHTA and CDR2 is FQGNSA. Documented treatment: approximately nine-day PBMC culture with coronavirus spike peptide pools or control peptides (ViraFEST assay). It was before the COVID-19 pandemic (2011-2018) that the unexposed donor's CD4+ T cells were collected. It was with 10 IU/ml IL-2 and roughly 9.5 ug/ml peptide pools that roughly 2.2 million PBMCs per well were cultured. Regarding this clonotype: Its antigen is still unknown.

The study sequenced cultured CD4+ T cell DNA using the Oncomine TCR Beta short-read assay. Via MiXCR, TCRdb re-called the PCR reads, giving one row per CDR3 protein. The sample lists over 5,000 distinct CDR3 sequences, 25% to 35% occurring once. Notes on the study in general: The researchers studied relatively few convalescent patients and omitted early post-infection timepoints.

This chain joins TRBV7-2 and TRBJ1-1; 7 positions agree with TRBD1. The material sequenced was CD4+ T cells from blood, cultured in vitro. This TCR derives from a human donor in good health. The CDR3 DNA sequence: TGTGCCAGCAGCTCAGACAGGGTGGGTGAAGCTTTCTTT. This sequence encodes CASSSDRVGEAFF.